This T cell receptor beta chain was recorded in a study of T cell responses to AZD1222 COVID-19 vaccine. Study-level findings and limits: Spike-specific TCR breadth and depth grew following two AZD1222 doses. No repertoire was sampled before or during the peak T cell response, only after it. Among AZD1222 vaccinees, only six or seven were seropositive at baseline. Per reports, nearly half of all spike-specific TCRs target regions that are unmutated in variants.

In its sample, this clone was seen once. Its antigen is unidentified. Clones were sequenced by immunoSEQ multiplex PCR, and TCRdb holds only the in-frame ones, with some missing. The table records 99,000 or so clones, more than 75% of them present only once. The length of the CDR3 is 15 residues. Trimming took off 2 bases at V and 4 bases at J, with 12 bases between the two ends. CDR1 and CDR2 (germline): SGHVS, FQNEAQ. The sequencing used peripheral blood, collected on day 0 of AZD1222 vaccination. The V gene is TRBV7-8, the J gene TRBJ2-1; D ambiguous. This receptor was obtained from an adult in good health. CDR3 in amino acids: CASSLQNPSYNEQFF. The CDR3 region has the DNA TGTGCCAGCAGCTTACAGAATCCCTCTTACAATGAGCAGTTCTTC.